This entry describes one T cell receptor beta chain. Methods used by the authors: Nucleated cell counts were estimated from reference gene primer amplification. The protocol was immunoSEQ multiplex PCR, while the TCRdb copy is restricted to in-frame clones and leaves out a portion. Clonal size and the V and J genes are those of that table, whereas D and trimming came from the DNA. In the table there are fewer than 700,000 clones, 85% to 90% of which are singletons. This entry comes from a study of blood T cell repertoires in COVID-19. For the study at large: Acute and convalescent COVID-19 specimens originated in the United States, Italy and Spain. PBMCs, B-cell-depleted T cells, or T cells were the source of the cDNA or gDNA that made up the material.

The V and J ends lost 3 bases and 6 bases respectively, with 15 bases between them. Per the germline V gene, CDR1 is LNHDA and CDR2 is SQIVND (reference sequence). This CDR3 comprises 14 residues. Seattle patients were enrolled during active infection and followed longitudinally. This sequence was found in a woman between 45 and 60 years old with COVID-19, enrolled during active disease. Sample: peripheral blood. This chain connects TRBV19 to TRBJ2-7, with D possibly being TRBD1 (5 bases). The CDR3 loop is CASSIGRALGEQYF. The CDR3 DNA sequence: TGTGCCAGTAGTATTGGCAGGGCCCTCGGCGAGCAGTACTTC.